Each of the 5 T cell receptor beta chains below was sequenced from the same sample in a study of cytomegalovirus exposure and HLA in healthy donors. The method was immunoSEQ multiplex PCR; TCRdb's version includes in-frame clones alone and lacks a portion of them. The sample carries roughly 330,000 clones, about 85% recorded once. Sequencing used PBMCs. Receptor source: a young woman in good health and CMV-seropositive.

This sequence joins TRBV15 and TRBJ2-1, with 7 bases lining up with TRBD2. The CDR3 is 16 amino acids. CDR1 and CDR2 from the germline V gene are LNHNV and YYDKDF (reference sequence). Trimming took 4 bases from V and 8 from J; bases not matched to a gene: 14. CDR3 residues: CATSNRLAQNRYEQFF. CDR3 in DNA: TGTGCCACCAGCAACCGACTAGCCCAAAACAGGTATGAGCAGTTCTTC.

The chain joins TRBV11-2 to TRBJ2-3, with 10 bases lining up with TRBD1. Losses at the gene ends were 3 bases for V and 1 base for J; bases not matched to a gene: 4. Germline lookup yields CDR1 SGHAT and CDR2 FQNNGV. The CDR3 extends over 16 amino acids. The CDR3 reads CASSLRDRGRTDTQYF. The CDR3, as DNA: TGTGCCAGCAGCTTGCGTGACAGGGGGCGCACAGATACGCAGTATTTT.

The chain joins TRBV27 to TRBJ1-2; D remains unclear. The germline V gene encodes CDR1 MNHEY and CDR2 SMNVEV (reference sequence). Trimming removed 0 bases from V and 9 bases from J, with 14 bases in between. The CDR3 runs 14 residues. As DNA, the CDR3 is TGTGCCAGCAGTTTATCACGGGCTGCCTGGAGCTACACCTTC. It specifies CASSLSRAAWSYTF.

The rearrangement uses TRBV19 and TRBJ1-5; D not certain. The ends were cut back, 3 bases at V and 7 bases at J, with 7 bases in the middle. Germline V gene data show CDR1 as LNHDA and CDR2 as SQIVND (reference sequence). The CDR3 covers 12 residues. The CDR3 coding sequence is TGTGCCAGTAGTATCTGGCAACAGCCCCAGCATTTT. Its translation is CASSIWQQPQHF.

This sequence joins TRBV30 and TRBJ1-6; TRBD1 aligns across 10 bases. CDR3 length equals 14 residues. The V segment lost 3 bases and the J segment 10 bases; nucleotides outside the gene matches: 6. Germline CDR1 GTSNPN, CDR2 SVGIG (reference sequence). In DNA, the CDR3 is TGTGCCTGGAGAGGGACAGGGGTTGGGTCACCCCTCCACTTT. Protein product: CAWRGTGVGSPLHF.